Below are 2 T cell receptor beta chains sequenced from a single sample in a study of blood T cell repertoires in COVID-19. Assay used: immunoSEQ multiplex PCR; TCRdb lists only in-frame clones, some missing. This sample has fewer than 120,000 clones, with more than 75% found just once. Sequences were obtained from peripheral blood. The origin of the receptors is a woman between 50 and 59 years old with acute or convalescent COVID-19.

V gene TRBV25-1 combines with J gene TRBJ2-5; 8 nucleotides agree with TRBD1. V dropped 6 bases and J dropped 5; count of bases not matched to a gene: 11. CDR1 is MGHDK, CDR2 SYGVNS, per germline. The CDR3 is 15 amino acids. The CDR3 DNA reads as TGTGCCAGCAGGGGGGACCAGGGGGCGCGTGAGACCCAGTACTTC. Translating it yields CASRGDQGARETQYF.

The V and J genes are TRBV10-2 and TRBJ1-2; 9 nucleotides agree with TRBD1. This CDR3 region has 13 residues. Germline V gene lookup returns CDR1 WSHSY and CDR2 SAAADI. The V and J ends lost 8 bases and 3 bases, in that order; junction bases with no gene match: 4. The CDR3 here is CASGQGSDYGYTF. DNA for the CDR3: TGCGCCAGCGGACAGGGGAGTGACTATGGCTACACCTTC.